This T cell receptor (beta chain) is drawn from a study of blood T cell repertoires in COVID-19. In the original workflow: Amplified reference gene primers provided the basis for estimating nucleated cell counts. Profiling relied on immunoSEQ multiplex PCR, and the TCRdb table lists in-frame clones only, not all of them. The V and J calls and clone size were taken over from that table, and D and trimming were inferred from the DNA. The data contain some 49,000 clones, roughly 80% of them singletons. Deletions cut 7 bases from V and 0 bases from J, with 12 bases between. This CDR3 contains 14 residues. Germline assignment: CDR1 MDHEN and CDR2 SYDVKM.

The sequence was collected from a woman aged 60-75 years with acute or convalescent COVID-19. Source material: peripheral blood. This rearrangement joins TRBV28 to TRBJ1-1; D ambiguous. The DNA for the CDR3 is TGTGCCAGCATTTGGGCAGGCATGAACACTGAAGCTTTCTTT. This codes for CASIWAGMNTEAFF.